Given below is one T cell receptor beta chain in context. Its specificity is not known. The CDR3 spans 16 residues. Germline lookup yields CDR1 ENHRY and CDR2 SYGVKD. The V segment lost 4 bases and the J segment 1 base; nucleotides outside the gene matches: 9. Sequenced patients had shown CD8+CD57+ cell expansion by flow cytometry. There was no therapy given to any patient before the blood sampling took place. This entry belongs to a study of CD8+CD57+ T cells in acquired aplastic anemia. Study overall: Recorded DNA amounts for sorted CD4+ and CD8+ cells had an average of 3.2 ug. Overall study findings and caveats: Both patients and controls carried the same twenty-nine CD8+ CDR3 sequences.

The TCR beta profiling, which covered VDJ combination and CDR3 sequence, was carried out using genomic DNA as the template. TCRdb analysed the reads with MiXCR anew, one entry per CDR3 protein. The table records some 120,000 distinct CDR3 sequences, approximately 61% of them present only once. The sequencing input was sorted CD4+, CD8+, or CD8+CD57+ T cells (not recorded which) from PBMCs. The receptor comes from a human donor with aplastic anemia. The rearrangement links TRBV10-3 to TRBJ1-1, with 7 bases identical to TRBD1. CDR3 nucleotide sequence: TGTGCCATCAGTGGCAGGGGGAACGTGGGGAACACTGAAGCTTTCTTT. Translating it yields CAISGRGNVGNTEAFF.